Listed here are 22 T cell receptor beta chains from one sample, sequenced in a study of T cell responses to AZD1222 COVID-19 vaccine. The data were produced by immunoSEQ multiplex PCR, yet TCRdb's version contains in-frame clones alone and is incomplete. The table shows approximately 110,000 clones, with more than 75% occurring only once. The sequences come from peripheral blood, collected on day 0 of AZD1222 vaccination. These receptors were obtained from an adult in good health.

This chain links TRBV18 with TRBJ2-3; D is tentatively TRBD1 or TRBD2 (6 bases each). The CDR3 covers 14 residues. Germline V CDR1 and CDR2: KGHSH, LQKENI. V was cut by 3 bases and J by 6 bases, with 13 bases left in between. The CDR3 coding sequence is TGTGCCAGCTCACCCCCCCGGGGGCCCGATACGCAGTATTTT. Amino acids: CASSPPRGPDTQYF. The entire variable domain, with the rest obtained from reference TRBV18 and TRBJ2-3, is as follows: NAGVMQNPRHLVRRRGQEARLRCSPMKGHSHVYWYRQLPEEGLKFMVYLQKENIIDESGMPKERFSAEFPKEGPSILRIQQVVRGDSAAYFCASSPPRGPDTQYFGPGTRLTVL.

The rearrangement links TRBV6-5 to TRBJ2-5; weak D call: TRBD2 (5 bases). With 6 bases removed from V and 1 base from J, the gap between germline ends came to 15 bases. CDR3 length: 15 amino acids. From germline, CDR1 is MNHEY and CDR2 SVGAGI. The CDR3 here is CASRRETTSQETQYF. The CDR3 coding sequence is TGTGCCAGCAGACGTGAGACTACAAGCCAAGAGACCCAGTACTTC.

This chain joins TRBV4-3 and TRBJ1-4; no clear D. CDR3 length equals 13 residues. Germline V lookup: CDR1 LGHNA, CDR2 YSLEER. The ends were cut back, 2 bases at V and 5 bases at J, with 6 bases in the middle. CDR3 protein: CASSQSRNEKLFF. The CDR3 DNA reads as TGCGCCAGCAGCCAAAGCCGAAATGAAAAACTGTTTTTT.

This clone was recorded only once. This chain joins TRBV19 and TRBJ2-5; TRBD2 might be the D (6 bases). V lost 7 bases and J 2 bases, leaving 11 bases between the germline ends. This CDR3 comprises 13 residues. Germline loops: CDR1 LNHDA, CDR2 SQIVND (reference sequence). This chain's CDR3 is CASKDYFQETQYF. The CDR3 region has the DNA TGTGCCAGTAAGGACTACTTTCAAGAGACCCAGTACTTC.

This clone was recorded once. Here the CDR3 DNA reads TGTGCCAGCAGCGTAGCACCAGGGTCTTACTCTACTGGGGCCAACGTCCTGACTTTC. Translating it yields CASSVAPGSYSTGANVLTF. The chain combines TRBV9 with TRBJ2-6; D perhaps matches TRBD1 (5 bases). The ends were cut back, 0 bases at V and 2 bases at J, with 18 bases in the middle. Germline values: CDR1 SGDLS, CDR2 YYNGEE. CDR3 length: 19 amino acids.

This clone was counted a single time. The chain carries TRBV19 and TRBJ2-5; D is perhaps TRBD2 (6 bases). Looked up from germline, CDR1 is LNHDA and CDR2 is SQIVND (reference sequence). Trimming stripped 7 bases from V and 3 bases from J, with 9 bases between. This CDR3 spans 12 amino acids. The CDR3 loop reads CASMPGEETQYF. The CDR3 bases are TGTGCCAGTATGCCGGGAGAAGAGACCCAGTACTTC. Variable domain in full (rest from reference TRBV19 and TRBJ2-5): DGGITQSPKYLFRKEGQNVTLSCEQNLNHDAMYWYRQDPGQGLRLIYYSQIVNDFQKGDIAEGYSVSREKKESFPLTVTSAQKNPTAFYLCASMPGEETQYFGPGTRLLVL.

The chain has TRBV2 and TRBJ1-2; D possibly corresponds to TRBD1 (6 bases). There are 14 residues in the CDR3. V was shortened by 2 bases and J by 4 bases, with 11 bases between the two germline ends. Germline loops: CDR1 SNHLY, CDR2 FYNNEI. CDR3 amino acids: CASSELGGLYGYTF. The CDR3 DNA is TGTGCCAGCAGTGAATTGGGGGGGCTCTATGGCTACACCTTC.

This clone has only a few counts. The V gene is TRBV5-6, the J gene TRBJ1-5; maybe TRBD1 (5 bases). V shed 3 bases and J shed 6 bases, with 16 bases lying between them. The CDR3 is 15 amino acids. CDR1 is SGHDT and CDR2 is YYEEEE in the germline V gene. CDR3 coding DNA: TGTGCCAGCAGCTCGACAGTCTCGGCGGGTCAGCCCCAGCATTTT. Protein: CASSSTVSAGQPQHF. Drawing the rest from reference TRBV5-6 and TRBJ1-5, the complete variable domain is DAGVTQSPTHLIKTRGQQVTLRCSPKSGHDTVSWYQQALGQGPQFIFQYYEEEERQRGNFPDRFSGHQFPNYSSELNVNALLLGDSALYLCASSSTVSAGQPQHFGDGTRLSIL.

This chain joins TRBV28 and TRBJ1-5; D is perhaps TRBD1 (5 bases). CDR1 MDHEN and CDR2 SYDVKM come from the germline V gene. The V gene lost 1 base and the J gene lost 1 base, with 14 bases spanning the gap. This CDR3 spans 17 amino acids. The CDR3 bases are TGTGCCAGCAGTTTATCCCTGGGGGGGACCAGCAATCAGCCCCAGCATTTT. Its translation is CASSLSLGGTSNQPQHF.

The chain links TRBV27 to TRBJ2-7, with D perhaps TRBD1 or TRBD2 (6 bases each). Looked up from germline, CDR1 is MNHEY and CDR2 is SMNVEV (reference sequence). V lost 2 bases, J lost 2 bases, and 13 bases lay in between. There are 15 residues in the CDR3. The CDR3 protein is CASSLKGGNTYEQYF. CDR3 sequence (DNA): TGTGCCAGCAGTTTAAAGGGGGGCAATACCTACGAGCAGTACTTC.

The V and J genes are TRBV19 and TRBJ1-1; D call uncertain. Trimming shortened V by 3 bases and J by 1 base, and 6 bases separated the two germline ends. The CDR3 covers 13 residues. Per the germline V gene, CDR1 is LNHDA and CDR2 is SQIVND (reference sequence). CDR3 loop: CASSMSWNTEAFF. The CDR3 nucleotides read TGTGCCAGTAGTATGTCCTGGAACACTGAAGCTTTCTTT.

The rearrangement uses TRBV28 and TRBJ1-2; tentatively, D is TRBD1 (5 bases). CDR3 length: 13 residues. The germline gives CDR1 MDHEN, CDR2 SYDVKM. V dropped 6 bases and J dropped 4 bases, with 12 bases sitting between them. CDR3 coding DNA: TGTGCCAGCAGGCCTCCAGGGCCCTATGGCTACACCTTC. Its protein is CASRPPGPYGYTF.

The chain couples TRBV28 to TRBJ1-1; 8 bases are a match to TRBD1. V shed 6 bases and J 7 bases; nucleotides not matched to a gene: 4. CDR3 length equals 12 residues. Germline-derived CDR1 and CDR2 are MDHEN and SYDVKM. CDR3 bases: TGTGCCAGCAGGTCAGGGGGCTTTGAAGCTTTCTTT. Its protein is CASRSGGFEAFF.

The J gene is TRBJ2-7, the V gene TRBV9; D may be TRBD2 (5 bases). The CDR3 sequence is 14 residues long. V lost 4 bases and J lost 3, with 14 bases in between. Germline values: CDR1 SGDLS, CDR2 YYNGEE. For the CDR3, the DNA is TGTGCCAGCAGCCCAGAACTAGGGATCTACGAGCAGTACTTC. It yields the protein CASSPELGIYEQYF. Variable domain in full (rest from reference TRBV9 and TRBJ2-7): DSGVTQTPKHLITATGQRVTLRCSPRSGDLSVYWYQQSLDQGLQFLIQYYNGEERAKGNILERFSAQQFPDLHSELNLSSLELGDSALYFCASSPELGIYEQYFGPGTRLTVT.

The V gene is TRBV10-1, the J gene TRBJ2-7; 9 nucleotides align to TRBD1. CDR3 length: 16 residues. Per germline, CDR1 WNHNN and CDR2 SYGVQD (reference sequence). V was clipped by 3 bases and J by 2 bases; unmatched bases: 8. CDR3 nucleotide sequence: TGCGCCAGCAGTGACCTGAGGGACAGGGTGACCTACGAGCAGTACTTC. Translation gives CASSDLRDRVTYEQYF.

The chain employs TRBV7-9 and TRBJ2-2; 8 bases match TRBD1. V dropped 5 bases and J dropped 6; count of bases not matched to a gene: 2. Germline values: CDR1 SEHNR, CDR2 FQNEAQ (reference sequence). The CDR3 is made up of 13 amino acids. The DNA for the CDR3 is TGTGCCAGCAGCCCGGACAGGGCCGGGGAGCTGTTTTTT. It specifies CASSPDRAGELFF.

A note on this clone: The sample carries other DNA sequences with the same CDR3. J is TRBJ1-5 and V is TRBV5-1; maybe TRBD1 (5 bases). The CDR3 totals 14 residues. In germline, CDR1 is SGHRS, CDR2 YFSETQ. V lost 2 bases and J 2 bases, leaving 8 bases between the germline ends. In nucleotides, the CDR3 is TGCGCCAGCAGCTTAGGGGAGGGCAATCAGCCCCAGCATTTT. It specifies CASSLGEGNQPQHF.

The genes are TRBV4-2 and TRBJ1-6; the D gene is possibly TRBD1 (5 bases). This CDR3 region has 17 residues. Between the trimmed V and J ends, which lost 1 base and 10 bases, there was a span of 20 bases. CDR1 and CDR2 (germline): LGHNA, YNFKEQ. The DNA of the CDR3 is TGTGCCAGCAGCCAAGCTATCCAGGGAGGGGTTAGGTCACCCCTCCACTTT. Protein product: CASSQAIQGGVRSPLHF.

The chain employs TRBV24-1 and TRBJ1-5; no clear D gene. Germline V CDR1 and CDR2: KGHDR, SFDVKD. This CDR3 has 12 residues. V was pared by 7 bases and J by 6 bases, with 9 bases between. The CDR3 reads CATSDGVQPQHF. The CDR3 region has the DNA TGTGCCACCAGCGATGGGGTTCAGCCCCAGCATTTT.

This chain uses TRBV4-1 with TRBJ1-2; TRBD1 aligns across 12 bases. The length of the CDR3 is 17 residues. The germline gives CDR1 MGHRA, CDR2 YSYEKL. Trimming cost V 0 bases and J 6 bases; bases outside gene matches: 8. CDR3 sequence (DNA): TGCGCCAGCAGCCAAGATCTGACGGGACAGGGGGCGCATGGCTACACCTTC. It yields the protein CASSQDLTGQGAHGYTF.

The CDR3 DNA reads as TGCGCCAGCCGTCGTGAAGGGGAGACCCAGTACTTC. Its protein product is CASRREGETQYF. The gene calls are TRBV5-1 and TRBJ2-5; D ambiguous. The CDR3 is made up of 12 amino acids. The germline CDR1 and CDR2 sequences are SGHRS and YFSETQ. Trimming stripped 7 bases from V and 5 bases from J, with 12 bases between.

The gene calls are TRBV5-4 and TRBJ2-7; D remains ambiguous. Germline V gene data show CDR1 as SGHNT and CDR2 as YYREEE (reference sequence). Trimming cost V 0 bases and J 5 bases, with 12 bases left between them. The CDR3 loop spans 14 amino acids. The CDR3 loop is CASSLEQISHEQYF. The CDR3 bases are TGTGCCAGCAGCTTGGAACAGATTTCCCACGAGCAGTACTTC.